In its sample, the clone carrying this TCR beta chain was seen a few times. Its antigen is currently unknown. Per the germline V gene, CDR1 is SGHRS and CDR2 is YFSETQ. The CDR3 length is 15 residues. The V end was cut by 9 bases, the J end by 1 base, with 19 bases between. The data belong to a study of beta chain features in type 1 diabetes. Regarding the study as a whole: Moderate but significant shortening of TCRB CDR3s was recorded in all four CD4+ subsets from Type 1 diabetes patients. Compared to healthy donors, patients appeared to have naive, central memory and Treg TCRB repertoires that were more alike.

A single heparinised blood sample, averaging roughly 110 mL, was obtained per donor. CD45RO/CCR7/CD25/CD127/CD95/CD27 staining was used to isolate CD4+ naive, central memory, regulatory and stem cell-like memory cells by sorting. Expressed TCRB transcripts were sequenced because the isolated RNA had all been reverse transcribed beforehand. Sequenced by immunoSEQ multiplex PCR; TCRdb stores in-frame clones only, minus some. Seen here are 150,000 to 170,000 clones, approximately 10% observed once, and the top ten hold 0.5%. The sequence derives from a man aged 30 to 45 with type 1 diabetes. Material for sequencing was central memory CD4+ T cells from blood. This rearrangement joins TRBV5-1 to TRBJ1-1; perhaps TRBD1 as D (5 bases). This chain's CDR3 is CATIGGRRRNTEAFF. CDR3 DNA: TGCGCCACCATTGGGGGGAGACGGAGGAACACTGAAGCTTTCTTT.